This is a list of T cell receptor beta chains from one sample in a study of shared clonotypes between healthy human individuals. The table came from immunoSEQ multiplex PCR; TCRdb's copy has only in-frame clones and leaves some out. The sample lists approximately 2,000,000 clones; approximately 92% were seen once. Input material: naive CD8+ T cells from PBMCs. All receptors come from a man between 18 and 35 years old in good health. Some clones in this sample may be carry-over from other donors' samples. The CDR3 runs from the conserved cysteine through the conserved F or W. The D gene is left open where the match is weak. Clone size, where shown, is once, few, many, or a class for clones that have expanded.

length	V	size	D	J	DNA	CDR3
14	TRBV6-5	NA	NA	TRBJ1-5	TGTGCCAGCAGTGCCCGGCTGAACAATCAGCCCCAGCATTTT	CASSARLNNQPQHF
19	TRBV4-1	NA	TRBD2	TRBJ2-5	TGCGCCAGCACGCCCGAGGGGGGGCTAGCGGGAGAAGAGAGGGAGACCCAGTACTTC	CASTPEGGLAGEERETQYF
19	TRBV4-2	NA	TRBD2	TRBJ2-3	TGTGCCAGCAGCCACGGGACTAGCGGGAGAATGTCTAGCACAGATACGCAGTATTTT	CASSHGTSGRMSSTDTQYF
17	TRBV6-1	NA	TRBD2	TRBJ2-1	TGTGCCAGCAGTGAACGGGGGGGTTACAGCTCCTACAATGAGCAGTTCTTC	CASSERGGYSSYNEQFF
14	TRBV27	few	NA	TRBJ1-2	TGTGCCAGCAGTTCAGCGGGCCTGAACTATGGCTACACCTTC	CASSSAGLNYGYTF
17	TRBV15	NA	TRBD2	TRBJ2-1	TGTGCCACCAGCAGAGCCCTTACTCGCGGGAGGCAGAATGAGCAGTTCTTC	CATSRALTRGRQNEQFF
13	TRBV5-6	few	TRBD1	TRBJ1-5	TGTGCCAGCAGCTACTCAGGGGGCCAGCCCCAGCATTTT	CASSYSGGQPQHF
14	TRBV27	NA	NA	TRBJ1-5	TGTGCCAGCAGTTTATTGGACAGCAATCAGCCCCAGCATTTT	CASSLLDSNQPQHF
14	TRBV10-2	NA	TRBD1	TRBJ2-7	TGCGCCAGCAGTGGGGACAGGGCACTCTACGAGCAGTACTTC	CASSGDRALYEQYF
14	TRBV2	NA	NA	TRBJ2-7	TGTGCCAGCAGGGACTACGACGGGACCTACGAGCAGTACTTC	CASRDYDGTYEQYF
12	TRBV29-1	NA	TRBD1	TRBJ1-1	TGCAGCGTCCAACAGGGGGCGGGTGAAGCTTTCTTT	CSVQQGAGEAFF
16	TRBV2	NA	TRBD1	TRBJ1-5	TGTGCCAGCAGTGGTGACCGGGACAGCGGACAACAGCCCCAGCATTTT	CASSGDRDSGQQPQHF
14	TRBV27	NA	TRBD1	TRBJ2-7	TGTGCCAGCAGCCGGACAGGGGGACTCTACGAGCAGTACTTC	CASSRTGGLYEQYF
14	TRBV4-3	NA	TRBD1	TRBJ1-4	TGCGCCAGCAGCCATGGACAGGGTAGTGAAAAACTGTTTTTT	CASSHGQGSEKLFF
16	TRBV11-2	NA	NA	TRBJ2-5	TGTGCCAGCAGTCCGGGTGCCCGGCCATTCCAAGAGACCCAGTACTTC	CASSPGARPFQETQYF
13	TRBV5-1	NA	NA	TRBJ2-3	TGCGCCAGCAGCTTGGTCCGCCCAGATACGCAGTATTTT	CASSLVRPDTQYF
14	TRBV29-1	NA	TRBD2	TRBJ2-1	TGCAGCGTCCGACTAGCGGGAGTAGCGTATGAGCAGTTCTTC	CSVRLAGVAYEQFF
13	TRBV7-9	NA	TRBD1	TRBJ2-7	TGTGCCAGCAGTGACAGGGTGGGATACGAGCAGTACTTC	CASSDRVGYEQYF
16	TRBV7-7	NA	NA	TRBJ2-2	TGTGCCAGCAGCCACACCGGGACGGAGAACACCGGGGAGCTGTTTTTT	CASSHTGTENTGELFF
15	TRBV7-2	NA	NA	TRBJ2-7	TGTGCCAGCAGCGCCCGGACAGGGAGGGCCTACGAGCAGTACTTC	CASSARTGRAYEQYF
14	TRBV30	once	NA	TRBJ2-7	TGTGCCTGGAGTGAGGGTGGGCTGCGTCACGGGCAGTACTTC	CAWSEGGLRHGQYF
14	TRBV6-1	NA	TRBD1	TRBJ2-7	TGTGCCAGCAGTGGGGGGACAGGCGCCTACGAGCAGTACTTC	CASSGGTGAYEQYF
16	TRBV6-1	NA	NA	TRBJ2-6	TGTGCCAGCAGTGATCAGGTGAGGACTGGGGCCAACGTCCTGACTTTC	CASSDQVRTGANVLTF
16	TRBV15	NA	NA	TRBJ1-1	TGTGCCACCAGCAGAGGACCCCCATCGACTTACACTGAAGCTTTCTTT	CATSRGPPSTYTEAFF
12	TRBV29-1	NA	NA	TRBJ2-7	TGCAGCGTTGAAGGTCGTGCCTACGAGCAGTACTTC	CSVEGRAYEQYF
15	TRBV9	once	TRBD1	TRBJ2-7	TGTGCCAGCAGCGTACGAAGTCAGGGGGCGAGCGAGCAGTACTTC	CASSVRSQGASEQYF
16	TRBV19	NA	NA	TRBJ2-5	TGTGCCAGTAAGGGCCGCGGGGCAGCGGCAGGGGAGACCCAGTACTTC	CASKGRGAAAGETQYF
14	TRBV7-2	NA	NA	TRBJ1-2	TGTGCCAGCAGCTTAGTGCCCGGACCCAAAGGCTACACCTTC	CASSLVPGPKGYTF
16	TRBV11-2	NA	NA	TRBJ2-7	TGTGCCAGCAGCCCTTCATTAGGGGACCCCACCTACGAGCAGTACTTC	CASSPSLGDPTYEQYF
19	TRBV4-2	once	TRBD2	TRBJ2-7	TGTGCCAGCAGCCAAGTCGCCGGGACTAGCGGGAAAAGCTCCTACGAGCAGTACTTC	CASSQVAGTSGKSSYEQYF
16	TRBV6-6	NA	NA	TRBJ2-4	TGTGCCAGCAGTTACTCGGTAGGGGTTTTCAAAAACATTCAGTACTTC	CASSYSVGVFKNIQYF
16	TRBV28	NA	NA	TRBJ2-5	TGTGCCAGCAGTTTATTGGGGGGGCGCGCTTCAGAGACCCAGTACTTC	CASSLLGGRASETQYF
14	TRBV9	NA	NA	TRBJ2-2	TGTGCCACCGAGGTGGGGGCGAACACCGGGGAGCTGTTTTTT	CATEVGANTGELFF
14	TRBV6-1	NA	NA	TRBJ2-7	TGTGCCAGCAGCGTGACAGGCCCGGCGAGCGAGCAGTACTTC	CASSVTGPASEQYF
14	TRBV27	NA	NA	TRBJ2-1	TGTGCCAGCAGTTCCATCCTAGCTCCCAATGAGCAGTTCTTC	CASSSILAPNEQFF
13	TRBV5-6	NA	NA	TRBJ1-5	TGTGCCAGCAGCGCTCAGGGCAATCAGCCCCAGCATTTT	CASSAQGNQPQHF
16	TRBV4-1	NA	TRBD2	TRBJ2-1	TGCGCCAGCAGCCAAGTATCGACTAGCTACAACAATGAGCAGTTCTTC	CASSQVSTSYNNEQFF
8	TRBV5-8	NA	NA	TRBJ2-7	TGTGCCAGCAGCTTGCCGCGATTC	CASSLPRF
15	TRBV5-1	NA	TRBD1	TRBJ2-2	TGCGCCAGCAGCCCACTGGACAGGTACACCGGGGAGCTGTTTTTT	CASSPLDRYTGELFF
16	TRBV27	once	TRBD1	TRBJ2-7	TGTGCCAGCAGTTTATTAAGGGACAGGGGTCCCTACGAGCAGTACTTC	CASSLLRDRGPYEQYF
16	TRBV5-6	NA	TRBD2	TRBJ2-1	TGTGCCAGCAGCCCAATGGCGGGGGACCCCTACAATGAGCAGTTCTTC	CASSPMAGDPYNEQFF
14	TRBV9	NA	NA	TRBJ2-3	TGTGCCAGCAGCGTTGAGATTAGCACAGATACGCAGTATTTT	CASSVEISTDTQYF
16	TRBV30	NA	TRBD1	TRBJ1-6	TGTGCCTGGAGTGTACCCCAGACAGGGTGGAATTCACCCCTCCACTTT	CAWSVPQTGWNSPLHF
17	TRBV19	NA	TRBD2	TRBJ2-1	TGTGCCAGTAGTATACTAGCGGGACGGAGACTAAACAATGAGCAGTTCTTC	CASSILAGRRLNNEQFF
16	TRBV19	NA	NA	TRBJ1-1	TGTGCCAGTAGTATAAATACGAGGGCTAAGGGCACTGAAGCTTTCTTT	CASSINTRAKGTEAFF
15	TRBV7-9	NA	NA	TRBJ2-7	TGTGCCAGCAGCTCCCCGGGGAGCGTACCCTACGAGCAGTACTTC	CASSSPGSVPYEQYF
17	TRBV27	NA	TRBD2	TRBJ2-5	TGTGCCAGCAGTTTGGGCCGGGGGCTAGCGGGGAAAGAGACCCAGTACTTC	CASSLGRGLAGKETQYF